These 26 T cell receptor beta chains were all obtained from the same sample, sequenced in a study of T-cell memory formation after mild COVID-19. TCRdb processed the 5' RACE reads anew with MiXCR; each CDR3 protein has one entry. The table has 530,000 or so distinct CDR3 sequences, around 15% seen once. Sequences were obtained from PBMCs or a T cell subset sorted from them (not recorded which). The source of these receptors is an adult woman who had mild COVID-19 (a few samples of this study predate the infection). Cell type and time point are not known.

A few counts support this clonotype. The chain employs TRBV24-1 and TRBJ1-1, with 10 bases fitting TRBD1. This CDR3 has 13 residues. V gave up 9 bases and J gave up 11 bases; unmatched junction bases: 11. Germline V gene sequence: CDR1 KGHDR, CDR2 SFDVKD. CDR3 protein: CATRPGQGSRAFF. In DNA, the CDR3 is TGTGCCACCCGCCCGGGACAGGGGTCTAGGGCTTTCTTT.

The chain joins TRBV11-2 to TRBJ2-1; D is possibly TRBD2 (6 bases). Germline loops: CDR1 SGHAT, CDR2 FQNNGV. This CDR3 has 16 residues. The V end lost 1 base, the J end lost 3 bases, and 13 bases lay between the germline ends. CDR3 DNA: TGTGCCAGCAGCTTAGTAGGGACTCCGTTCTACAATGAGCAGTTCTTC. This encodes CASSLVGTPFYNEQFF.

V gene TRBV20-1 combines with J gene TRBJ2-1, with TRBD2 identical over 7 bases. The CDR3 is 15 residues long. V lost 6 bases and J lost 5; bases outside the gene matches: 13. Per germline, CDR1 DFQATT and CDR2 SNEGSKA (reference sequence). CDR3 sequence: CSAPRAGLFDNEQFF. The CDR3 coding sequence is TGCAGTGCACCCCGAGCGGGATTGTTTGACAATGAGCAGTTCTTC.

This clonotype has a count of ten or more. The chain couples TRBV11-3 to TRBJ1-1; D is perhaps TRBD1 (5 bases). Germline V gives CDR1 SGHNT, CDR2 YENEEA. Trimming took off 5 bases at V and 0 bases at J, with 28 bases between the two ends. CDR3 length: 20 residues. The CDR3 protein is CASSPQGRQPDIPMNTEAFF. The CDR3, as DNA: TGTGCCAGCAGCCCGCAAGGCCGGCAACCGGACATTCCTATGAACACTGAAGCTTTCTTT.

This sequence joins TRBV5-4 and TRBJ2-3; D possibly matches TRBD1 or TRBD2 (5 bases each). Trimming shortened V by 4 bases and J by 6 bases, and 15 bases separated the two germline ends. Germline values: CDR1 SGHNT, CDR2 YYREEE (reference sequence). The CDR3 sequence is 14 residues long. The CDR3 loop reads CASSPGTPKDTQYF. The CDR3 DNA sequence: TGTGCCAGCAGCCCCGGGACCCCCAAGGATACGCAGTATTTT.

The gene calls are TRBV28 and TRBJ1-5, with 7 bases matching TRBD1. CDR1 and CDR2 (germline): MDHEN, SYDVKM. The length of the CDR3 is 13 residues. Unmatched junction bases numbered 5, after V lost 6 bases and J lost 6 bases. The CDR3 DNA is TGTGCCAGCAGCCGAAACAGGGGTCAGCCCCAGCATTTT. Translated: CASSRNRGQPQHF.

This clonotype was found many times. This chain joins TRBV20-1 and TRBJ2-3; 10 positions match TRBD1. With V trimmed by 3 bases and J by 3 bases, 3 bases remained unmatched. Germline lookup yields CDR1 DFQATT and CDR2 SNEGSKA (reference sequence). The CDR3 has 14 amino acids. The CDR3 spells CSARGQGLTDTQYF. CDR3 bases: TGCAGTGCTAGGGGACAGGGGTTGACAGATACGCAGTATTTT.

This clonotype was recorded a few times. The rearrangement uses TRBV6-5 and TRBJ2-5, with TRBD2 identical over 10 bases. V lost 2 bases to trimming and J lost 7 bases; unmatched junction nucleotides: 1. The germline V gene has CDR1 MNHEY and CDR2 SVGAGI. The CDR3 runs to 13 residues. CDR3 DNA sequence: TGTGCCAGCAGTTACAGCGGGGGGGGGACCCAGTACTTC. Translation: CASSYSGGGTQYF.

This chain uses TRBV2 with TRBJ1-1; no firm D call. Per the germline V gene, CDR1 is SNHLY and CDR2 is FYNNEI. The CDR3 contains 12 residues. Trimming pared 8 bases from V and 4 bases from J, leaving 11 bases between. For the CDR3, the DNA is TGTGCCAGCGGAAAGGGAGTCACTGAAGCTTTCTTT. It codes for CASGKGVTEAFF.

This clonotype has a handful of counts. CDR3 loop: CASSHVEGAGAYEQYF. DNA for the CDR3: TGTGCCAGCAGCCATGTGGAAGGAGCGGGGGCCTACGAGCAGTACTTC. The chain uses TRBV4-2 and TRBJ2-7; 8 nucleotides line up with TRBD2. Germline V gives CDR1 LGHNA, CDR2 YNFKEQ. This CDR3 spans 16 amino acids. V was clipped by 3 bases and J by 2 bases; unmatched bases: 9.

The sample holds a few counts of this clonotype. The chain carries TRBV24-1 and TRBJ2-1; D unresolved. The CDR3 is 12 residues long. V lost 5 bases and J lost 7, with 8 bases in between. CDR1 and CDR2 (germline): KGHDR, SFDVKD. The CDR3 loop is CATSARWNEQFF. The CDR3 region has the DNA TGTGCCACCAGTGCCAGGTGGAATGAGCAGTTCTTC.

This clonotype was detected only a few times. This rearrangement joins TRBV21-1 to TRBJ1-1. TRBV21-1 is a pseudogene segment. The CDR3 totals 12 residues. The CDR3 loop is CASSKVAEYAFF. The CDR3 coding sequence is TGTGCCAGCAGCAAAGTTGCGGAATACGCTTTCTTT.

In this sample, this clonotype turned up a few times. The CDR3 region is CASSPGVGTGELFF. The CDR3 DNA reads as TGCGCCAGCAGCCCTGGGGTGGGCACCGGGGAGCTGTTTTTT. The chain employs TRBV5-1 and TRBJ2-2; D remains unclear. CDR1 is SGHRS and CDR2 is YFSETQ in the germline V gene. The CDR3 spans 14 residues. V was clipped by 4 bases and J by 4 bases, with 11 bases between them.

The rearrangement uses TRBV7-9 and TRBJ2-7; unclear D gene. The V end lost 0 bases, the J end lost 3 bases, and 6 bases lay between the germline ends. The CDR3 spans 13 residues. Germline V CDR1 and CDR2: SEHNR, FQNEAQ (reference sequence). Here the CDR3 DNA reads TGTGCCAGCAGCTTAGCGGCCATCTACGAGCAGTACTTC. As protein: CASSLAAIYEQYF.

The chain combines TRBV19 with TRBJ1-2, with 7 bases identical to TRBD1. With 7 bases clipped from V and 4 bases from J, the junction kept 6 bases outside the gene matches. Per the germline V gene, CDR1 is LNHDA and CDR2 is SQIVND (reference sequence). The CDR3 is made up of 13 amino acids. CDR3 residues: CASTGGGSYGYTF. The CDR3 coding sequence is TGTGCCAGTACAGGGGGAGGTAGCTATGGCTACACCTTC.

The V gene is TRBV12-3 or TRBV12-4, the J gene TRBJ2-3; tentative D call: TRBD2 (6 bases). The CDR3 has 13 amino acids. Trimming pared 7 bases from V and 4 bases from J, leaving 12 bases between. The CDR3 DNA is TGTGCCAGCACGGAGGGGTCGGCAGATACGCAGTATTTT. Translated: CASTEGSADTQYF.

The chain recombines TRBV7-9 with TRBJ2-3; D not certain. This CDR3 contains 15 residues. CDR1 is SEHNR, CDR2 FQNEAQ, per germline (reference sequence). The germline V and J ends were trimmed by 3 bases and 3 bases, with 13 bases remaining between them. The CDR3 protein is CASSFMPGRTDTQYF. CDR3 sequence (DNA): TGTGCCAGCAGCTTCATGCCCGGACGGACAGATACGCAGTATTTT.

Many counts were recorded for this clonotype. This chain links TRBV5-1 with TRBJ2-3, with D tentatively TRBD1 or TRBD2 (5 bases each). Germline V gene data show CDR1 as SGHRS and CDR2 as YFSETQ. The CDR3 length is 12 residues. V lost 7 bases to trimming and J lost 2 bases, with 8 bases between them. The CDR3 nucleotides are TGCGCCAGCGGGGGTCCCACAGATACGCAGTATTTT. This gives the protein CASGGPTDTQYF.

The chain recombines TRBV27 with TRBJ1-1; tentative D call: TRBD1 (5 bases). Germline V gives CDR1 MNHEY, CDR2 SMNVEV (reference sequence). This CDR3 spans 15 amino acids. Trimming stripped 5 bases from V and 12 bases from J, with 25 bases between. The DNA for the CDR3 is TGTGCCAGCAGTCTTACCCGGGACGCCGCTCGGTGGTCTTTCTTT. Its protein is CASSLTRDAARWSFF.

This chain joins TRBV5-1 and TRBJ2-6; D unclear. CDR3 length: 16 residues. V was pared by 1 base and J by 0 bases, with 8 bases between. Germline CDR1 and CDR2: SGHRS and YFSETQ. This chain's CDR3 is CASSLYKGSGANVLTF. In DNA, the CDR3 is TGCGCCAGCAGCTTGTATAAGGGCTCTGGGGCCAACGTCCTGACTTTC.

This clonotype was detected only a few times. The chain recombines TRBV7-9 with TRBJ2-7, with TRBD2 as a possible D gene (5 bases). The CDR3 loop spans 16 amino acids. Germline V gene lookup returns CDR1 SEHNR and CDR2 FQNEAQ (reference sequence). The germline V and J ends were trimmed by 0 bases and 0 bases, with 12 bases remaining between them. DNA for the CDR3: TGTGCCAGCAGCTTAGCGCCAGCGGCAAGCTCCTACGAGCAGTACTTC. This gives the protein CASSLAPAASSYEQYF.

The chain uses TRBV7-8 and TRBJ2-2; tentatively, D is TRBD1 (6 bases). Germline V gene sequence: CDR1 SGHVS, CDR2 FQNEAQ. The ends were cut back, 6 bases at V and 4 bases at J, with 18 bases in the middle. The CDR3 is made up of 16 amino acids. CDR3 residues: CASSLIQGLFTGELFF. The CDR3 DNA reads as TGTGCCAGCAGTTTGATACAGGGTCTCTTCACCGGGGAGCTGTTTTTT.

This chain joins TRBV4-2 and TRBJ2-7; D is undetermined. CDR3 length: 13 amino acids. The ends were cut back, 4 bases at V and 5 bases at J, with 12 bases in the middle. Looked up from germline, CDR1 is LGHNA and CDR2 is YNFKEQ. The DNA of the CDR3 is TGTGCCAGCAGCCCCCCAGACACCAACGAGCAGTACTTC. Its protein is CASSPPDTNEQYF.

This clonotype was found a few times. The rearrangement links TRBV4-3 to TRBJ2-1; 12 nucleotides agree with TRBD2. The CDR3 has 15 amino acids. Germline V gives CDR1 LGHNA, CDR2 YSLEER. Trimming took 3 bases from V and 6 from J; bases not matched to a gene: 3. The CDR3 loop reads CASSHRGLAGNEQFF. The CDR3 DNA reads TGCGCCAGCAGCCACCGGGGACTAGCGGGCAATGAGCAGTTCTTC.

This chain links TRBV12-3 or TRBV12-4 with TRBJ2-1; D is ambiguous. V lost 5 bases to trimming and J lost 9 bases, with 8 bases between them. This CDR3 is built from 11 residues. For the CDR3, the DNA is TGTGCCAGCAGTCCCGACGTTGAGCAGTTCTTC. This encodes CASSPDVEQFF.

This rearrangement joins TRBV24-1 to TRBJ1-1, with 7 positions matching TRBD1. Germline CDR1 is KGHDR and CDR2 is SFDVKD. The CDR3 is made up of 15 amino acids. V was pared by 4 bases and J by 5 bases, with 9 bases of the junction left unmatched. The CDR3 coding sequence is TGTGCCACCAGTGAGTCCTTGGGGGACAGAACTGAAGCTTTCTTT. Amino acid sequence: CATSESLGDRTEAFF.